This T cell receptor (beta chain) was captured by sequencing in a study of blood T cell repertoires in COVID-19. The table came from immunoSEQ multiplex PCR; TCRdb's copy has only in-frame clones and leaves some out. The data contain approximately 500,000 clones, roughly nine tenths of them singletons. This CDR3 comprises 17 residues. Trimming removed 6 bases from V and 2 bases from J, with 20 bases in between. Germline V CDR1 and CDR2: LGHDT, YNNKEL (reference sequence). Sequences were obtained from peripheral blood. This sequence joins TRBV3-1 (or the pseudogene TRBV3-2) and TRBJ1-3, with D perhaps matching TRBD1 (6 bases). The receptor's source is a man aged 18 to 29 with COVID-19, enrolled during active disease. CDR3 region: CASSQDSHPITGNTIYF. DNA of the CDR3: TGTGCCAGCAGTCAGGACAGTCATCCTATAACTGGAAACACCATATATTTT.